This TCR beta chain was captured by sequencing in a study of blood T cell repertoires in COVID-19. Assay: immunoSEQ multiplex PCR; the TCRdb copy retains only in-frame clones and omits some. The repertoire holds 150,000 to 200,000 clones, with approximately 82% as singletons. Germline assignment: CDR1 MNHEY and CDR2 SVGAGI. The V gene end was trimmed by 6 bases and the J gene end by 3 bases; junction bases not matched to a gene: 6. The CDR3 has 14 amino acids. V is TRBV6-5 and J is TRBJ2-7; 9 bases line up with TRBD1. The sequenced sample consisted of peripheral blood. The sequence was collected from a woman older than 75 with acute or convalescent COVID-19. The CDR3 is CASSQGQGFYEQYF. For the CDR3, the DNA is TGTGCCAGCAGCCAGGGACAGGGATTCTACGAGCAGTACTTC.